Listed here are 26 T cell receptor beta chains from one sample, sequenced in a study of T cells in Graves' hyperthyroidism and ophthalmopathy. Amplification targeted TCR beta CDR3 regions from RNA transcripts. Carried out on the TCR CDR3, a first-round RT-PCR used the HTBI primer set. TCRdb reprocessed the multiplex PCR reads via MiXCR and lists one record per CDR3 protein. This table has about 580,000 distinct CDR3 sequences, 11% to 15% appearing once. Sequences were obtained from blood. These receptors were taken from a woman in her 30s with Graves' hyperthyroidism that later progressed to Graves' ophthalmopathy.

Regarding this clonotype: A much larger clone sits a single nucleotide away, making a read error possible. J is TRBJ2-1 and V is TRBV7-3, with a possible D match to TRBD2 (5 bases). The CDR3 contains 16 residues. Germline lookup yields CDR1 SGHTA and CDR2 FQGTGA. The CDR3 DNA sequence: TGTGCCAGCAGCCCCTCGCAGGTAGCGTCCTACAATGAGCAGCTCTTC. Amino acids: CASSPSQVASYNEQLF.

This clonotype was observed at least ten times. The chain combines TRBV7-9 with TRBJ2-5, with D possibly TRBD1 on 6 matching bases. This CDR3 region has 14 residues. The germline V gene encodes CDR1 SEHNR and CDR2 FQNEAQ (reference sequence). The V end was cut by 5 bases, the J end by 5 bases, with 15 bases between. The CDR3 DNA follows: TGTGCCAGCAGCCTGTCTCAGGGGCGGGAGACCCAGTACTTC. Amino acids: CASSLSQGRETQYF.

This clonotype occurred a few times. V gene TRBV3-1 combines with J gene TRBJ2-5, with 10 bases lining up with TRBD2. The CDR3 extends over 15 amino acids. With 3 bases clipped from V and 6 bases from J, the junction kept 7 bases outside the gene matches. The germline CDR1 and CDR2 sequences are LGHDT and YNNKEL (reference sequence). The CDR3 DNA is TGTGCCAGCAGCCAGCTAGCGGGAGTGTCGAAGACCCAGTACTTC. It translates to CASSQLAGVSKTQYF.

As concerns this clonotype: A much larger clone is a single base away; this may be a read error. The rearrangement uses TRBV27 and TRBJ2-7; no reliable D call. Germline CDR1 and CDR2: MNHEY and SMNVEV (reference sequence). The CDR3 is made up of 12 amino acids. V lost 5 bases to trimming and J lost 2 bases, with 7 bases between them. CDR3 DNA sequence: TGTGCCAGCAGTGCGATGGCCTACGAGCAGTACTTC. This sequence encodes CASSAMAYEQYF.

The chain links TRBV5-6 to TRBJ2-2; D not certain. The CDR3 is 17 amino acids. Germline-derived CDR1 and CDR2 are SGHDT and YYEEEE. V dropped 1 base and J dropped 0 bases, with 13 bases sitting between them. Here the CDR3 DNA reads TGTGCCAGCAGCTTGATTTTCAGCCTCGCGAACACCGGGGAGCTGTTTTTT. Encoded protein: CASSLIFSLANTGELFF.

This clonotype was found many times. The V gene is TRBV10-2, the J gene TRBJ1-5; 11 nucleotides align to TRBD1. CDR3 length: 15 residues. With 4 bases clipped from V and 3 bases from J, the junction kept 2 bases outside the gene matches. In germline, CDR1 is WSHSY, CDR2 SAAADI. The CDR3 is CASSGTGGYNQPQHF. For the CDR3, the DNA is TGCGCCAGCAGTGGGACAGGGGGCTACAATCAGCCCCAGCATTTT.

V and J are TRBV24-1 and TRBJ2-1; 7 bases align to TRBD2. Germline values: CDR1 KGHDR, CDR2 SFDVKD. This CDR3 contains 18 residues. V gave up 4 bases and J gave up 10 bases; unmatched junction bases: 21. The CDR3 coding sequence is TGTGCCACCAGTGACTCGAACCGGGACTACGCCAACGGTGAGGAGCAGTTCTTC. Protein: CATSDSNRDYANGEEQFF.

This clonotype was seen many times. The chain has TRBV7-3 and TRBJ2-5; TRBD2 aligns across 8 bases. The CDR3 is 13 amino acids. Germline V gene data show CDR1 as SGHTA and CDR2 as FQGTGA. The junction had 7 bases not matched to a gene; V was cut back by 9 bases and J by 4 bases. CDR3 protein: CASTLGLGETQYF. In nucleotides, the CDR3 is TGTGCCAGTACGTTGGGACTAGGAGAGACCCAGTACTTC.

The chain is built from TRBV20-1 and TRBJ2-3, with no clear D. The CDR3 loop spans 14 amino acids. Trimming shortened V by 6 bases and J by 0 bases, and 13 bases separated the two germline ends. The germline V gene has CDR1 DFQATT and CDR2 SNEGSKA (reference sequence). The DNA of the CDR3 is TGCAGTGCCGGCCCTGAGACTAGCACAGATACGCAGTATTTT. This gives the protein CSAGPETSTDTQYF.

This clonotype was picked up many times. The chain's CDR3 is CSARFPGTGYSEAFF. Written as DNA, the CDR3 is TGCAGTGCTAGATTCCCCGGGACGGGGTATTCCGAAGCTTTCTTT. The chain employs TRBV20-1 and TRBJ1-1; D may be TRBD1 (5 bases). The CDR3 covers 15 residues. Germline CDR1 DFQATT, CDR2 SNEGSKA (reference sequence). Trimming removed 2 bases from V and 8 bases from J, with 21 bases in between.

This clonotype was counted many times. The chain carries TRBV12-5 and TRBJ2-3; TRBD2 is a possible D gene (5 bases). Germline loops: CDR1 LGHNT, CDR2 FRNRAP. The CDR3 loop spans 16 amino acids. Trimming stripped 2 bases from V and 4 bases from J, with 16 bases between. The CDR3 DNA reads TGTGCTAGTGGTTTGTCCTATGTCTTTAGCGCAGATACGCAGTATTTT. This translates into CASGLSYVFSADTQYF.

This clonotype was counted at least ten times. The chain is built from TRBV20-1 and TRBJ2-5; 11 positions match TRBD2. Germline V gives CDR1 DFQATT, CDR2 SNEGSKA (reference sequence). Unmatched junction bases numbered 6, after V lost 0 bases and J lost 0 bases. The length of the CDR3 is 17 residues. In DNA, the CDR3 is TGCAGTGCTAGAGATTTTCGGACTAGCGGGCACCAAGAGACCCAGTACTTC. Translating gives CSARDFRTSGHQETQYF.

The genes are TRBV19 and TRBJ2-5, with no clear D. CDR1 LNHDA and CDR2 SQIVND come from the germline V gene (reference sequence). Trimming cost V 1 base and J 5 bases, with 17 bases left between them. The CDR3 sequence is 16 residues long. The CDR3: CASSIGIDSSTETQYF. The CDR3 DNA follows: TGTGCCAGTAGTATAGGAATTGACTCATCAACGGAGACCCAGTACTTC.

This clonotype has ten or more counts. V is TRBV12-3 or TRBV12-4 and J is TRBJ1-4; no clear D. Trimming removed 5 bases from V and 13 bases from J, with 11 bases in between. This CDR3 region has 11 residues. The CDR3 spells CASSRESSLFF. CDR3 DNA sequence: TGTGCCAGCAGTCGGGAATCGTCACTGTTTTTT.

This clonotype was observed many times. This sequence joins TRBV12-3 or TRBV12-4 and TRBJ1-5; D remains unclear. The CDR3 length is 12 residues. Between the trimmed V and J ends, which lost 6 bases and 5 bases, there was a span of 8 bases. The CDR3 is CASREEDQPQHF. The CDR3 DNA sequence: TGTGCCAGCAGAGAGGAGGATCAGCCCCAGCATTTT.

This clonotype has only a few counts. The CDR3 coding sequence is TGTGCCAGCAGCTTTGGGGATTTGGGGCCCCAGCATTTT. It yields the protein CASSFGDLGPQHF. The chain recombines TRBV13 with TRBJ1-5; D not certain. The CDR3 loop spans 13 amino acids. CDR1 PRHDT and CDR2 FYEKMQ come from the germline V gene (reference sequence). V lost 3 bases to trimming and J lost 9 bases, with 12 bases between them.

This clonotype was observed many times. An end of the junction differs from the germline gene, which may be a read error. The chain recombines TRBV6-1 with TRBJ1-1; a weak D match, TRBD1 (5 bases). This CDR3 region has 16 residues. From germline, CDR1 is MNHNS and CDR2 SASEGT. The CDR3, as DNA: TGTGCCAGCAGGGAAGACTGGGGACTTTGGGACACTGAAGCTTTCTTT. As protein: CASREDWGLWDTEAFF.

This clonotype showed up many times. The V call is TRBV7-2, the J call TRBJ1-4; D unresolved. CDR1 is SGHTA, CDR2 FQGNSA, per germline. The CDR3 is 16 residues long. The V and J ends lost 5 bases and 0 bases respectively, with 13 bases between them. As DNA, the CDR3 is TGTGCCAGCAGCCCTCAAGGTGGAGCAACTAATGAAAAACTGTTTTTT. It encodes CASSPQGGATNEKLFF.

This rearrangement joins TRBV28 to TRBJ2-7; 9 nucleotides match TRBD1. CDR3 length equals 15 residues. Germline V gives CDR1 MDHEN, CDR2 SYDVKM. With V trimmed by 7 bases and J by 2 bases, 9 bases remained unmatched. The CDR3 coding sequence is TGTGCCAGCAAACCCCCGGGACAGGGAGCCTACGAGCAGTACTTC. Its translation: CASKPPGQGAYEQYF.

At least ten counts were recorded for this clonotype. The chain joins TRBV9 to TRBJ2-3; tentatively, D is TRBD1 (6 bases). The germline V and J ends were trimmed by 2 bases and 3 bases, with 10 bases remaining between them. CDR1 is SGDLS and CDR2 is YYNGEE in the germline V gene. The CDR3 runs 14 residues. CDR3 sequence (DNA): TGTGCCAGCAGCGTGCTTCAGGGGACAGATACGCAGTATTTT. Translation: CASSVLQGTDTQYF.

This clonotype has just a few counts. The chain recombines TRBV30 with TRBJ1-1; 8 bases align to TRBD1. J was trimmed by 1 base and V by 2 bases; bases with no gene match: 3. Germline V CDR1 and CDR2: GTSNPN, SVGIG (reference sequence). The CDR3 extends over 14 amino acids. As DNA, the CDR3 is TGTGCCTGGAGTACCGACAGGGGGAACACTGAAGCTTTCTTT. It codes for CAWSTDRGNTEAFF. The full variable domain, with the rest looked up from reference TRBV30 and TRBJ1-1, is SQTIHQWPATLVQPVGSPLSLECTVEGTSNPNLYWYRQAAGRGLQLLFYSVGIGQISSEVPQNLSASRPQDRQFILSSKKLLLSDSGFYLCAWSTDRGNTEAFFGQGTRLTVV.

This clonotype occurred many times. V and J are TRBV28 and TRBJ1-2; unclear D gene. V lost 10 bases to trimming and J lost 7 bases, with 7 bases between them. The CDR3 contains 9 residues. Germline assignment: CDR1 MDHEN and CDR2 SYDVKM. The CDR3, as DNA: TGTGCCACTGGGAGTGGCTACACCTTC. Amino acid sequence: CATGSGYTF.

This clonotype was counted ten times or more. The gene calls are TRBV20-1 and TRBJ2-3; 9 bases map to TRBD1. The CDR3 contains 15 residues. Germline loops: CDR1 DFQATT, CDR2 SNEGSKA (reference sequence). The V and J ends lost 7 bases and 2 bases, in that order; junction bases with no gene match: 10. The CDR3 loop reads CSEGDRDRATDTQYF. The CDR3 bases are TGCAGTGAGGGGGACCGGGACAGGGCCACAGATACGCAGTATTTT.

In this sample, this clonotype turned up a few times. V is TRBV7-6 and J is TRBJ2-3; D not certain. V gave up 2 bases and J gave up 4 bases, with 16 bases separating them. The CDR3 runs to 16 residues. Germline V gene lookup returns CDR1 SGHVS and CDR2 FNYEAQ. The CDR3 DNA sequence: TGTGCCAGCAGCTTACCTGTTAAACCAACCCCAGATACGCAGTATTTT. Residues: CASSLPVKPTPDTQYF.

As regards this clonotype: This may come from a read error, since a much larger clone is one base off. Here the CDR3 DNA reads TGTGCCACCAGTGACGGGGGGGGAACAGGGAACTATGAAAAACTGGTTTTT. Its translation: CATSDGGGTGNYEKLVF. The chain has TRBV24-1 and TRBJ1-4, with a tentative D call TRBD1 (6 bases). This CDR3 has 17 amino acids. CDR1 KGHDR and CDR2 SFDVKD come from the germline V gene.

The rearrangement uses TRBV9 and TRBJ2-5, with TRBD2 as a possible D gene (6 bases). This CDR3 has 15 amino acids. The ends were cut back, 0 bases at V and 5 bases at J, with 14 bases in the middle. Germline loops: CDR1 SGDLS, CDR2 YYNGEE. CDR3 coding DNA: TGTGCCAGCAGCGTAGGTCCGGGAGAAGGTGAGACCCAGTACTTC. Translation: CASSVGPGEGETQYF.